The source of this T cell receptor beta chain is a study of vaccination and CD4 T cells after COVID-19. Study summary: After vaccination, a few convalescent patients were sampled at day 14 and at days 161 to 241.

Comment on this clonotype: The antigen remains unidentified.

V was clipped by 6 bases and J by 1 base, with 9 bases between them. The CDR3 extends over 14 amino acids. Germline-derived CDR1 and CDR2 are SGHTA and FQGNSA. Cultured CD4+ T cell DNA underwent sequencing with the Oncomine TCR Beta short-read assay. TCRdb reprocessed the PCR reads via MiXCR and lists one record per CDR3 protein. The sample shows about 25,000 distinct CDR3 sequences, 28% of them seen only once. The time point: late sampling 161 to 241 days after vaccination in three convalescent patients. Treatment noted: approximately nine-day PBMC culture with coronavirus spike peptide pools or control peptides (ViraFEST assay). ViraFEST used peptide pools to expand antigen-specific T cells, then sequenced TCRs.

The receptor was derived from a human donor who had recovered from COVID-19. Sequenced here: CD4+ T cells from blood, cultured in vitro, sampled about 7 months after SARS-CoV-2 vaccination. V is TRBV7-2 and J is TRBJ2-2, with D unresolved. The CDR3: CASSFRGNTGELFF. The DNA for the CDR3 is TGTGCCAGCAGTTTCCGCGGGAACACCGGGGAGCTGTTTTTT.